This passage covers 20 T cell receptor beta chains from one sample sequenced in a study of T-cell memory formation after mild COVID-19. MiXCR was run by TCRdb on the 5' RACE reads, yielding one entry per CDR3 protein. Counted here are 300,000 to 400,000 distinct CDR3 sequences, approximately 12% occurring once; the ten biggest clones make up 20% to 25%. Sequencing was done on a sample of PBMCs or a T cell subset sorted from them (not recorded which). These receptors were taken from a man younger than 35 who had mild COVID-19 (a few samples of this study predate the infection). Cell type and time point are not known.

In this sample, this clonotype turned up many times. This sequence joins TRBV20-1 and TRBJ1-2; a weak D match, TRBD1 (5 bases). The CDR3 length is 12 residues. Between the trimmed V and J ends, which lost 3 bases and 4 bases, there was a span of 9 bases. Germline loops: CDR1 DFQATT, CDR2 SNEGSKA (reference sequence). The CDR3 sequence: CSASRGLYGYTF. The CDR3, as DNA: TGCAGTGCTAGTCGGGGCCTCTATGGCTACACCTTC.

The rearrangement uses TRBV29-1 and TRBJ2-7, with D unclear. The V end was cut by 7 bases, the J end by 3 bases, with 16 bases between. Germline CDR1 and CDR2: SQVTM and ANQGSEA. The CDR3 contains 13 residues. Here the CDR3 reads CSAELRPFYEQYF. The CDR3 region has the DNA TGCAGCGCTGAGTTACGACCATTCTACGAGCAGTACTTC.

The DNA of the CDR3 is TGTGCCAGCAGCGTTGCGGGTCTGAACACTGAAGCTTTCTTT. Residues: CASSVAGLNTEAFF. V gene TRBV9 combines with J gene TRBJ1-1; D not certain. V lost 2 bases to trimming and J lost 0 bases, with 8 bases between them. Germline CDR1 is SGDLS and CDR2 is YYNGEE. This CDR3 has 14 residues.

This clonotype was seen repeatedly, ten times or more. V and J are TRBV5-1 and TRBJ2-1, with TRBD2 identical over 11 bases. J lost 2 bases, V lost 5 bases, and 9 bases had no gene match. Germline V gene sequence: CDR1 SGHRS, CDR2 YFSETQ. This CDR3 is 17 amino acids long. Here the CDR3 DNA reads TGCGCCAGCAGGAATAGCGGGGGGGCCGGGACCTACAATGAGCAGTTCTTC. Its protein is CASRNSGGAGTYNEQFF. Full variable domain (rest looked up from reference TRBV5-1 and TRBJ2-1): KAGVTQTPRYLIKTRGQQVTLSCSPISGHRSVSWYQQTPGQGLQFLFEYFSETQRNKGNFPGRFSGRQFSNSRSEMNVSTLELGDSALYLCASRNSGGAGTYNEQFFGPGTRLTVL.

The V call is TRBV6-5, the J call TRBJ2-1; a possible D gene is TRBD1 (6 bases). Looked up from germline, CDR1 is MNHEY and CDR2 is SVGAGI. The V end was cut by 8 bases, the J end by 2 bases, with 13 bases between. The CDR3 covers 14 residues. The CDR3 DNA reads TGTGCCAGCGGGCGAGGGGGTGCCTACAATGAGCAGTTCTTC. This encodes CASGRGGAYNEQFF.

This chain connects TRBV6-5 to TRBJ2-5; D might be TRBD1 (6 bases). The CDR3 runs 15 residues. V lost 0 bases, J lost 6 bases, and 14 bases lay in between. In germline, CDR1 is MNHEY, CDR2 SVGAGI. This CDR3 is CASSYSTQGMQTQYF. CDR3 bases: TGTGCCAGCAGTTACTCTACTCAGGGGATGCAGACCCAGTACTTC.

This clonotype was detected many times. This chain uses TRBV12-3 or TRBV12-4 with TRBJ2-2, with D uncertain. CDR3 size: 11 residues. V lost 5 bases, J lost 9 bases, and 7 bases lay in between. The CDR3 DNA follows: TGTGCCAGCAGTCCGTACCGGGAGCTGTTTTTT. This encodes CASSPYRELFF.

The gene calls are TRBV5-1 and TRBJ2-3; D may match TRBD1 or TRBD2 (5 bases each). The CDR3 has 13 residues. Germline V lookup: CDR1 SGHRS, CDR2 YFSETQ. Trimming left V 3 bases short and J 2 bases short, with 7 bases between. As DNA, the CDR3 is TGCGCCAGCAGCTGGGACCTCACAGATACGCAGTATTTT. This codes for CASSWDLTDTQYF.

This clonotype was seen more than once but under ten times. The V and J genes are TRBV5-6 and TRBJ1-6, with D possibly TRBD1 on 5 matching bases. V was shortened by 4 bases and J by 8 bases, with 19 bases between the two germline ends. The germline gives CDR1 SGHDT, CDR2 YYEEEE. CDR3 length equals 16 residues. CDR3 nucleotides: TGTGCCAGCAGCCTAGGACCGCTCCTGGGGGATTCACCCCTCCACTTT. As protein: CASSLGPLLGDSPLHF.

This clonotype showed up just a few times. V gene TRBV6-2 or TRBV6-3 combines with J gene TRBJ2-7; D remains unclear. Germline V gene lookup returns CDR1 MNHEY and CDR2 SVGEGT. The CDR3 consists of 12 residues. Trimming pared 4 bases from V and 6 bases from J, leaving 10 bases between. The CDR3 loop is CASSSSVREQYF. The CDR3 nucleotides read TGTGCCAGCAGTTCTTCCGTCCGCGAGCAGTACTTC.

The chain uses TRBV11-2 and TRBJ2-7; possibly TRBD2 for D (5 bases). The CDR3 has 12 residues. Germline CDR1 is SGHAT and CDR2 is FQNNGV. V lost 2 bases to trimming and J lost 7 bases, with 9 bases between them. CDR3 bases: TGTGCCAGCAGCTTAACTCCGGGAGAGCAGTACTTC. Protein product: CASSLTPGEQYF.

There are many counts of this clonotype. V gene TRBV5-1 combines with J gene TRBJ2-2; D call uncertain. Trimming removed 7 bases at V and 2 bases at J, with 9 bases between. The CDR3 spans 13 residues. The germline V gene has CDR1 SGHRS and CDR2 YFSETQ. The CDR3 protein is CASHTGNTGELFF. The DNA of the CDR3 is TGCGCCAGCCATACGGGCAACACCGGGGAGCTGTTTTTT. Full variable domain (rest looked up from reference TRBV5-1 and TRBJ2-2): KAGVTQTPRYLIKTRGQQVTLSCSPISGHRSVSWYQQTPGQGLQFLFEYFSETQRNKGNFPGRFSGRQFSNSRSEMNVSTLELGDSALYLCASHTGNTGELFFGEGSRLTVL.

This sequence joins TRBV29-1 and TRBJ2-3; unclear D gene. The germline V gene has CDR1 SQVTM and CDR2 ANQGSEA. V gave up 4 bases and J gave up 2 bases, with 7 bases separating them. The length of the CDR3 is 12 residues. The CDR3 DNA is TGCAGCGTTGTTCATGACACAGATACGCAGTATTTT. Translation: CSVVHDTDTQYF.

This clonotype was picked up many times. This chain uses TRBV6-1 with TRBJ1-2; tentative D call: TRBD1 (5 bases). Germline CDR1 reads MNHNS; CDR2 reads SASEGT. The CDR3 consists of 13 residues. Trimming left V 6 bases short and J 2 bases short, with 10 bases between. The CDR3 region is CASRDILNYGYTF. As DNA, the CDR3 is TGTGCCAGCAGGGACATCTTAAACTATGGCTACACCTTC.

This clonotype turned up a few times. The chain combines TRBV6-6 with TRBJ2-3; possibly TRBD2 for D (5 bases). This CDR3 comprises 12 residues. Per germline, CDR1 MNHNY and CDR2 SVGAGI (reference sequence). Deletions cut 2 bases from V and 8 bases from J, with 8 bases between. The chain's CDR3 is CASSYAEGTQYF. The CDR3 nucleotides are TGTGCCAGCAGTTACGCCGAGGGTACGCAGTATTTT.

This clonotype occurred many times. The CDR3 region is CASSYLGPTGAPYEQYF. CDR3 bases: TGTGCCAGCAGTTACTTGGGGCCGACGGGGGCACCCTACGAGCAGTACTTC. V gene TRBV6-5 combines with J gene TRBJ2-7; either TRBD1 or TRBD2 may supply D (6 bases each). V lost 1 base, J lost 2 bases, and 18 bases lay in between. Germline CDR1 reads MNHEY; CDR2 reads SVGAGI. The CDR3 runs 17 residues.

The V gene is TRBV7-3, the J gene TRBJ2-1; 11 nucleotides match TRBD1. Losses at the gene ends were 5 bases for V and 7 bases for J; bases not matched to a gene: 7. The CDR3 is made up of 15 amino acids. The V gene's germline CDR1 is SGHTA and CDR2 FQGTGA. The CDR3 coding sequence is TGTGCCAGCAGCATCTCCGGGACAGGGGGGAATGAGCAGTTCTTC. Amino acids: CASSISGTGGNEQFF.

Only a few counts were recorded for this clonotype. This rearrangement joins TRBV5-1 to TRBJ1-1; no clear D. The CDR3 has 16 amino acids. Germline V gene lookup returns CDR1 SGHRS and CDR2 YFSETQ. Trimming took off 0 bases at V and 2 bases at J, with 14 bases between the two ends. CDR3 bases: TGCGCCAGCAGCTTGGCCATGAGTCTTGGCAACACTGAAGCTTTCTTT. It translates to CASSLAMSLGNTEAFF.

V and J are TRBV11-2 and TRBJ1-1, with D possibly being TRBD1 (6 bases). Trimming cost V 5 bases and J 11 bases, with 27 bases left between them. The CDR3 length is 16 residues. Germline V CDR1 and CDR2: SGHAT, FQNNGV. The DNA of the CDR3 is TGTGCCAGCAGCCCACCGTGGACAGTTCGGCGTAAGGGGGCTTTCTTT. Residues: CASSPPWTVRRKGAFF.

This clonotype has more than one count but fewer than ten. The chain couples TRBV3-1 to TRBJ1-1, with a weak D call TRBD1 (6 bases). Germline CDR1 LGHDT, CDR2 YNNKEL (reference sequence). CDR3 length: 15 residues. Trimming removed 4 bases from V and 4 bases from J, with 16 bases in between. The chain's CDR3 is CASSPIDRTITEAFF. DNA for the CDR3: TGTGCCAGCAGCCCGATTGACAGGACGATCACTGAAGCTTTCTTT.